This TCR beta chain appears in the sequencing data of a study of OX40 agonist ivuxolimab in advanced cancers. Looking at the study overall: Ivuxolimab, an antibody that agonizes OX40 (CD134), was administered to the patients.

Patients with autoimmune history or systemic immunosuppression were excluded. CDR1 and CDR2 (germline): LNHDA, SQIVND (reference sequence). The CDR3 runs to 17 residues. With 1 base removed from V and 2 bases from J, the gap between germline ends came to 15 bases. A remark on this clone: Its antigen is unidentified.

Assay: immunoSEQ multiplex PCR; the TCRdb copy retains only in-frame clones and omits some. The sample has 60,000 to 80,000 clones; approximately 84% are singletons. The study's findings and limits: The mean number of expanded clones was higher in CD8+ T cells than in CD4+.

This clonotype originated in an adult with an advanced solid tumor such as melanoma, head and neck, liver or kidney cancer. The rearrangement links TRBV19 to TRBJ1-5; D may be TRBD1 (5 bases). The sequenced sample was CD4+ or CD8+ T cells sorted from blood, obtained in a trial of the OX40 agonist ivuxolimab. The CDR3 DNA sequence: TGTGCCAGTAGTATAGTCACCGGGGGGAAGGGCAATCAGCCCCAGCATTTT. Its protein product is CASSIVTGGKGNQPQHF.